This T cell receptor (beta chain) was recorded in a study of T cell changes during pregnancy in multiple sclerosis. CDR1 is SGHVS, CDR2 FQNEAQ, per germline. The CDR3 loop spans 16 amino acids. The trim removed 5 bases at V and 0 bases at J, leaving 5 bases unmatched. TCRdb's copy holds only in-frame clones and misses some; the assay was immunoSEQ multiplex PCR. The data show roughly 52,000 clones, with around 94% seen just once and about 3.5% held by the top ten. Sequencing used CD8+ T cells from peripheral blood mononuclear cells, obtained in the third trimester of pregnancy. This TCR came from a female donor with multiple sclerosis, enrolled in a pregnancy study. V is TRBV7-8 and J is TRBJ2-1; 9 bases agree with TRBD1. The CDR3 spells CASSPWTGDSYNEQFF. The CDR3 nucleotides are TGTGCCAGCAGCCCCTGGACAGGGGACTCCTACAATGAGCAGTTCTTC.